These 5 T cell receptor beta chains were all obtained from the same sample, sequenced in a study of T cells after yellow fever vaccination. MiXCR, applied by TCRdb to the 5' RACE reads, yields one record per CDR3 protein. The sample carries some 500,000 distinct CDR3 sequences, around an eighth recorded once. The sequenced sample was PBMCs, obtained on the day of the yellow fever booster vaccination. The origin of the receptors is a man aged 30-40 years who received the YFV17D yellow fever vaccine.

The chain carries TRBV19 and TRBJ2-1; the D gene is possibly TRBD1 (5 bases). CDR1 is LNHDA and CDR2 is SQIVND in the germline V gene (reference sequence). Trimming took off 6 bases at V and 8 bases at J, with 20 bases between the two ends. The length of the CDR3 is 15 residues. The CDR3 spells CASRSGTPRGDEQFF. As DNA, the CDR3 is TGTGCCAGTAGGTCGGGCACCCCAAGGGGCGATGAGCAGTTCTTC.

This clonotype showed up just a few times. The chain couples TRBV7-9 to TRBJ2-3; D is unresolved. The CDR3 sequence is 16 residues long. Deletions cut 6 bases from V and 2 bases from J, with 18 bases between. Per germline, CDR1 SEHNR and CDR2 FQNEAQ (reference sequence). This chain's CDR3 is CASSLPASRVTDTQYF. DNA of the CDR3: TGTGCCAGCAGTCTTCCAGCTAGTCGGGTCACAGATACGCAGTATTTT.

The chain combines TRBV28 with TRBJ1-6; D might be TRBD1 (5 bases). V gave up 5 bases and J gave up 0 bases, with 17 bases separating them. CDR1 MDHEN and CDR2 SYDVKM come from the germline V gene. The CDR3 covers 18 residues. DNA for the CDR3: TGTGCCAGCAGTCCCACCGGGACCCACAGCTCCTATAATTCACCCCTCCACTTT. Amino acid sequence: CASSPTGTHSSYNSPLHF. Supplemented by reference TRBV28 and TRBJ1-6, the full variable domain reads DVKVTQSSRYLVKRTGEKVFLECVQDMDHENMFWYRQDPGLGLRLIYFSYDVKMKEKGDIPEGYSVSREKKERFSLILESASTNQTSMYLCASSPTGTHSSYNSPLHFGNGTRLTVT.

The chain couples TRBV30 to TRBJ2-7, with 7 bases matching TRBD1. Germline V gene sequence: CDR1 GTSNPN, CDR2 SVGIG (reference sequence). J lost 1 base, V lost 6 bases, and 15 bases had no gene match. CDR3 length equals 16 residues. The CDR3 protein is CACAPGPGTDSYEQYF. The CDR3 DNA reads as TGTGCCTGCGCCCCTGGTCCCGGGACAGATTCCTACGAGCAGTACTTC.

The chain couples TRBV7-6 to TRBJ1-6; 7 nucleotides agree with TRBD1. J was trimmed by 4 bases and V by 5 bases; bases with no gene match: 2. This CDR3 contains 14 residues. The germline V gene encodes CDR1 SGHVS and CDR2 FNYEAQ. The CDR3, as DNA: TGTGCCAGCAGCCGACAGGGATATAATTCACCCCTCCACTTT. It encodes CASSRQGYNSPLHF.